One and the same sample provided the 21 T cell receptor beta chains below, sequenced in a study of human T cells and chemical hapten exposure. TCRdb reprocessed the RACE reads with MiXCR, giving one entry per CDR3 protein. This table has fewer than 300,000 distinct CDR3 sequences, approximately 8.4% appearing once. Sample time point: pre-sensitization, week 0. Described treatment: therapeutic diphenylcyclopropenone sensitization with weekly scalp DPC. The sample consisted of whole blood, taken in connection with sensitization to the hapten diphenylcyclopropenone (DPC). The receptors stem from a woman in her 40s with alopecia areata. Some clones in this sample may be carry-over from other donors' samples.

In this sample, this clonotype turned up a few times. The V call is TRBV4-2, the J call TRBJ2-7; a possible D gene is TRBD2 (6 bases). This CDR3 is 12 amino acids long. With 4 bases removed from V and 3 bases from J, the gap between germline ends came to 7 bases. CDR1 LGHNA and CDR2 YNFKEQ come from the germline V gene. CDR3 in DNA: TGTGCCAGCAGCCGGGAGGACTACGAGCAGTACTTC. Amino acids: CASSREDYEQYF.

This clonotype was seen a few times. The chain joins TRBV28 to TRBJ2-3, with TRBD2 identical over 8 bases. The CDR3 is 16 amino acids. CDR1 and CDR2 (germline): MDHEN, SYDVKM. V was pared by 4 bases and J by 2 bases, with 8 bases of the junction left unmatched. CDR3 sequence (DNA): TGTGCCAGCAGTTATCGGGCGGGAGGCTCCACAGATACGCAGTATTTT. It encodes CASSYRAGGSTDTQYF.

V is TRBV9 and J is TRBJ2-2, with TRBD2 matching 8 bases. Losses at the gene ends were 3 bases for V and 0 bases for J; bases not matched to a gene: 7. Germline V CDR1 and CDR2: SGDLS, YYNGEE. CDR3 length: 17 amino acids. CDR3 sequence: CASSAKTGLANTGELFF. CDR3 DNA sequence: TGTGCCAGCAGCGCAAAAACGGGACTAGCGAACACCGGGGAGCTGTTTTTT.

This clonotype has a count of ten or more. The rearrangement uses TRBV20-1 and TRBJ2-7; the D is unclear. Germline loops: CDR1 DFQATT, CDR2 SNEGSKA (reference sequence). Trimming removed 0 bases at V and 0 bases at J, with 12 bases between. This CDR3 spans 15 amino acids. The CDR3 bases are TGCAGTGCTAGAGATCGTGTGGCAGTCTCCTACGAGCAGTACTTC. Amino acids: CSARDRVAVSYEQYF.

V is TRBV6-2 or TRBV6-3 and J is TRBJ2-1; D uncertain. CDR1 and CDR2 from the germline V gene are MNHEY and SVGEGT. V was cut by 6 bases and J by 3 bases, with 12 bases left in between. There are 14 residues in the CDR3. CDR3 amino acids: CASSSYRGYNEQFF. The CDR3 DNA reads TGTGCCAGCAGCAGTTACAGAGGCTACAATGAGCAGTTCTTC.

This clonotype was seen only a few times. J is TRBJ1-1 and V is TRBV6-6, with D possibly matching TRBD1 (5 bases). The germline V and J ends were trimmed by 7 bases and 4 bases, with 13 bases remaining between them. The CDR3 runs to 13 residues. CDR1 and CDR2 from the germline V gene are MNHNY and SVGAGI (reference sequence). The CDR3 reads CASIRVWSTEAFF. The CDR3 DNA reads TGTGCCAGCATCAGGGTGTGGAGCACTGAAGCTTTCTTT.

This clonotype was counted many times. The chain joins TRBV23-1 to TRBJ2-3; perhaps TRBD2 as D (5 bases). TRBV23-1 is an ORF for which the function is uncertain. V was clipped by 2 bases and J by 5 bases, with 5 bases between them. The CDR3 is 12 residues long. CDR3 sequence: CASSQGGDTQYF. The CDR3 DNA follows: TGCGCCAGCAGTCAAGGAGGAGATACGCAGTATTTT.

This clonotype was seen a few times. This sequence joins TRBV28 and TRBJ2-7; tentative D call: TRBD1 (5 bases). The V end was cut by 5 bases, the J end by 9 bases, with 14 bases between. Germline values: CDR1 MDHEN, CDR2 SYDVKM. There are 12 residues in the CDR3. In DNA form, the CDR3 reads TGTGCCAGCAGTCCCGCCGGGCAGGGGCAGTACTTC. Translated: CASSPAGQGQYF.

The CDR3 reads CSARDASTRVGLEQYF. CDR3 DNA sequence: TGCAGTGCTAGGGACGCCTCGACTAGAGTGGGGCTCGAGCAGTACTTC. The chain employs TRBV20-1 and TRBJ2-7; perhaps TRBD2 as D (6 bases). Germline V CDR1 and CDR2: DFQATT, SNEGSKA (reference sequence). This CDR3 is built from 16 residues. The V gene lost 3 bases and the J gene lost 6 bases, with 24 bases spanning the gap.

Concerning this clonotype itself: A junction boundary mismatches the germline segment, possibly from a read error. The V call is TRBV29-1, the J call TRBJ1-1; perhaps TRBD1 as D (6 bases). CDR3 length equals 16 residues. The germline CDR1 and CDR2 sequences are SQVTM and ANQGSEA. Here the CDR3 DNA reads TGCGGCGTTGACGCGCTGGCAGGGGCCCTGAACACTGAAGCTTTCTTT. Amino acids: CGVDALAGALNTEAFF.

This clonotype showed up just a few times. V usage is TRBV4-1 and J usage is TRBJ1-6, with D possibly TRBD1 on 6 matching bases. CDR1 MGHRA and CDR2 YSYEKL come from the germline V gene. This CDR3 has 16 amino acids. V lost 1 base and J lost 6, with 13 bases in between. CDR3 sequence reads: CASSQAGAQRNSPLHF. CDR3 nucleotides: TGCGCCAGCAGCCAAGCAGGGGCCCAGCGTAATTCACCCCTCCACTTT.

This clonotype showed up just a few times. This rearrangement joins TRBV11-2 to TRBJ2-3; D gene unclear. The CDR3 totals 13 residues. V was shortened by 4 bases and J by 5 bases, with 10 bases between the two germline ends. CDR1 SGHAT and CDR2 FQNNGV come from the germline V gene. Here the CDR3 DNA reads TGTGCCAGCAGCTCCGGCATGGGAGATACGCAGTATTTT. Translated, it gives CASSSGMGDTQYF. The full variable domain, rest sourced from reference TRBV11-2 and TRBJ2-3, is EAGVAQSPRYKIIEKRQSVAFWCNPISGHATLYWYQQILGQGPKLLIQFQNNGVVDDSQLPKDRFSAERLKGVDSTLKIQPAKLEDSAVYLCASSSGMGDTQYFGPGTRLTVL.

The rearrangement links TRBV6-5 to TRBJ2-6; TRBD1 is a possible D gene (5 bases). The CDR3 consists of 15 residues. Between the trimmed V and J ends, which lost 4 bases and 7 bases, there was a span of 14 bases. Per germline, CDR1 MNHEY and CDR2 SVGAGI. The CDR3 coding sequence is TGTGCCAGCAGTTCCCAGGGAAACCGAGCCAACGTCCTGACTTTC. Translation: CASSSQGNRANVLTF.

In its sample, this clonotype was seen a few times. V is TRBV18 and J is TRBJ1-1, with a possible D match to TRBD1 (5 bases). Germline CDR1 is KGHSH and CDR2 is LQKENI. The CDR3 spans 16 residues. Trimming stripped 1 base from V and 0 bases from J, with 12 bases between. The CDR3 loop is CASSPQGGTMNTEAFF. The CDR3 bases are TGTGCCAGCTCACCACAGGGAGGGACCATGAACACTGAAGCTTTCTTT.

This clonotype has a count of ten or more. The chain recombines TRBV5-1 with TRBJ2-7; D unclear. This CDR3 contains 13 residues. V was cut by 4 bases and J by 3 bases, with 11 bases left in between. Per germline, CDR1 SGHRS and CDR2 YFSETQ. CDR3 region: CASSPHGDYEQYF. Here the CDR3 DNA reads TGCGCCAGCAGCCCCCATGGGGACTACGAGCAGTACTTC.

CDR3 sequence (DNA): TGTGCCAGCAGTCATACAGAGAACACTGAAGCTTTCTTT. Protein product: CASSHTENTEAFF. V usage is TRBV6-2 or TRBV6-3 and J usage is TRBJ1-1; D is unclear. Trimming left V 5 bases short and J 1 base short, with 8 bases between. The CDR3 is made up of 13 amino acids. The germline CDR1 and CDR2 sequences are MNHEY and SVGEGT.

This clonotype has only a few counts. This chain connects TRBV6-5 to TRBJ1-1; 7 bases match TRBD1. The CDR3 length is 17 residues. Germline lookup yields CDR1 MNHEY and CDR2 SVGAGI. Trimming removed 6 bases from V and 9 bases from J; junction bases left unmatched: 22. This chain's CDR3 is CASRQGGARGSSQKAFF. The CDR3 bases are TGTGCCAGCAGGCAGGGGGGGGCTAGAGGCTCAAGCCAAAAAGCTTTCTTT.

This rearrangement joins TRBV28 to TRBJ2-2; TRBD2 matches at 12 bases. Losses at the gene ends were 5 bases for V and 2 bases for J; bases not matched to a gene: 6. This CDR3 is built from 17 residues. Germline CDR1 reads MDHEN; CDR2 reads SYDVKM. CDR3 in amino acids: CASSTLGLAGNTGELFF. In nucleotides, the CDR3 is TGTGCCAGCAGTACCCTTGGACTAGCGGGAAACACCGGGGAGCTGTTTTTT. Variable domain in full (rest from reference TRBV28 and TRBJ2-2): DVKVTQSSRYLVKRTGEKVFLECVQDMDHENMFWYRQDPGLGLRLIYFSYDVKMKEKGDIPEGYSVSREKKERFSLILESASTNQTSMYLCASSTLGLAGNTGELFFGEGSRLTVL.

The V gene is TRBV20-1, the J gene TRBJ1-1; no clear D. Germline assignment: CDR1 DFQATT and CDR2 SNEGSKA (reference sequence). This CDR3 region has 15 residues. V dropped 2 bases and J dropped 5 bases, with 18 bases sitting between them. The CDR3 is CSARITGVFGTEAFF. CDR3 DNA: TGCAGTGCTAGAATAACGGGCGTCTTTGGGACTGAAGCTTTCTTT.

This clonotype was recorded a few times. V is TRBV11-2 and J is TRBJ2-3, with TRBD2 matching 10 bases. The length of the CDR3 is 16 residues. The germline gives CDR1 SGHAT, CDR2 FQNNGV. The ends lost 1 base at V and 5 bases at J; junction bases unmatched: 6. The DNA for the CDR3 is TGTGCCAGCAGCTTAGGGTTGGCTAGCGGGAGAGATACGCAGTATTTT. It specifies CASSLGLASGRDTQYF. Using reference TRBV11-2 and TRBJ2-3 for the parts outside the CDR3, the full variable domain is EAGVAQSPRYKIIEKRQSVAFWCNPISGHATLYWYQQILGQGPKLLIQFQNNGVVDDSQLPKDRFSAERLKGVDSTLKIQPAKLEDSAVYLCASSLGLASGRDTQYFGPGTRLTVL.

In this sample, this clonotype turned up a few times. The V call is TRBV20-1, the J call TRBJ2-7; 10 bases match TRBD2. CDR1 and CDR2 from the germline V gene are DFQATT and SNEGSKA (reference sequence). Germline trimming cut 4 bases from V and 1 base from J; bases unmatched to any gene: 10. CDR3 length: 16 amino acids. The CDR3 reads CSAMEAGGPSSYEQYF. The CDR3 DNA reads as TGCAGTGCTATGGAAGCGGGAGGGCCCTCGTCCTACGAGCAGTACTTC.